The 21 T cell receptor beta chains listed next were all sequenced from one sample in a study of shared clonotypes between healthy human individuals. Sequenced by immunoSEQ multiplex PCR; TCRdb stores in-frame clones only, minus some. Among roughly 2.6 million clones listed, 90% to 95% were seen once. The sequenced material came from naive CD4+ T cells sorted from blood. Documented subset: CD45RA+ positively selected. The receptors derive from a man younger than 30 in good health.

This clone was detected only once. The J gene is TRBJ1-5, the V gene TRBV5-5; D gene unclear. Trimming pared 1 base from V and 0 bases from J, leaving 8 bases between. Germline CDR1 SGHKS, CDR2 YYEKEE (reference sequence). The CDR3 is 15 amino acids. This chain's CDR3 is CASSLLVDSNQPQHF. The DNA for the CDR3 is TGTGCCAGCAGCTTGCTAGTTGATAGCAATCAGCCCCAGCATTTT.

Note on this clone: The identical CDR3 is also encoded by other nucleotide sequences in the sample. The genes are TRBV5-1 and TRBJ1-4; 8 bases line up with TRBD1. After removal of 0 bases from V and 8 bases from J, the junction contained 3 bases not matched to a gene. The CDR3 loop spans 14 amino acids. The V gene's germline CDR1 is SGHRS and CDR2 YFSETQ. CDR3 nucleotide sequence: TGCGCCAGCAGCTTGGTGGCAGGGGGCGAAAAACTGTTTTTT. Its protein is CASSLVAGGEKLFF.

The chain carries TRBV6-5 and TRBJ1-5; TRBD1 matches 10 bases. The CDR3 has 15 residues. Trimming took 6 bases from V and 3 from J; bases not matched to a gene: 5. CDR1 is MNHEY and CDR2 is SVGAGI in the germline V gene. The DNA for the CDR3 is TGTGCCAGCAGCACCGGGACAGGGGTCAATCAGCCCCAGCATTTT. This encodes CASSTGTGVNQPQHF.

This sequence joins TRBV27 and TRBJ2-3, with TRBD1 matching over 10 bases. Germline CDR1 and CDR2: MNHEY and SMNVEV (reference sequence). Trimming took 7 bases from V and 2 from J; bases not matched to a gene: 12. This CDR3 is 17 amino acids long. CDR3 protein: CASNPGQGTTFTDTQYF. The CDR3 DNA reads TGTGCCAGCAATCCGGGACAGGGGACGACCTTCACAGATACGCAGTATTTT.

This sequence joins TRBV5-4 and TRBJ2-5; D not certain. CDR3 size: 15 residues. Trimming removed 2 bases from V and 2 bases from J, with 13 bases in between. Germline assignment: CDR1 SGHNT and CDR2 YYREEE (reference sequence). The chain's CDR3 is CASSFPDTRQETQYF. DNA of the CDR3: TGTGCCAGCAGCTTCCCAGACACGCGACAAGAGACCCAGTACTTC.

This clone has just a few counts. At the DNA level, this CDR3 is encoded by other sequences in the same sample as well. The V gene is TRBV5-1, the J gene TRBJ1-1; maybe TRBD1 (6 bases). Trimming removed 0 bases at V and 4 bases at J, with 10 bases between. This CDR3 comprises 14 residues. The germline gives CDR1 SGHRS, CDR2 YFSETQ. CDR3 amino acids: CASSLVQGSTEAFF. In nucleotides, the CDR3 is TGCGCCAGCAGCTTGGTACAGGGAAGCACTGAAGCTTTCTTT. The variable domain in full, with the rest retrieved from reference TRBV5-1 and TRBJ1-1, is KAGVTQTPRYLIKTRGQQVTLSCSPISGHRSVSWYQQTPGQGLQFLFEYFSETQRNKGNFPGRFSGRQFSNSRSEMNVSTLELGDSALYLCASSLVQGSTEAFFGQGTRLTVV.

The chain links TRBV9 to TRBJ1-2, with D perhaps matching TRBD1 (6 bases). CDR1 and CDR2 from the germline V gene are SGDLS and YYNGEE. V gave up 0 bases and J gave up 4 bases, with 13 bases separating them. The length of the CDR3 is 15 residues. Written as DNA, the CDR3 is TGTGCCAGCAGCGTAGCGGTGGGGGCTTTCTATGGCTACACCTTC. Amino acids: CASSVAVGAFYGYTF.

The chain has TRBV13 and TRBJ2-7; tentative D call: TRBD2 (6 bases). V lost 4 bases and J lost 1, with 17 bases in between. The CDR3 is 16 residues long. Per the germline V gene, CDR1 is PRHDT and CDR2 is FYEKMQ (reference sequence). The CDR3 DNA sequence: TGTGCCAGCAGCTCACGGGGGATAGAGGGGTCCTACGAGCAGTACTTC. This codes for CASSSRGIEGSYEQYF. Together with reference TRBV13 and TRBJ2-7, the CDR3 gives the full variable domain: AAGVIQSPRHLIKEKRETATLKCYPIPRHDTVYWYQQGPGQDPQFLISFYEKMQSDKGSIPDRFSAQQFSDYHSELNMSSLELGDSALYFCASSSRGIEGSYEQYFGPGTRLTVT.

This clone has a handful of counts. This rearrangement joins TRBV18 to TRBJ2-2; D gene uncertain. This CDR3 has 16 residues. Trimming cost V 5 bases and J 0 bases, with 13 bases left between them. Per the germline V gene, CDR1 is KGHSH and CDR2 is LQKENI. The CDR3 protein is CASSAAISANTGELFF. CDR3 bases: TGTGCCAGCTCAGCAGCGATTTCCGCGAACACCGGGGAGCTGTTTTTT.

The J gene is TRBJ2-7, the V gene TRBV2; D not certain. CDR1 is SNHLY, CDR2 FYNNEI, per germline. The CDR3 is 10 amino acids. The V end was cut by 8 bases, the J end by 5 bases, with 7 bases between. The CDR3: CASAYDEQYF. CDR3 nucleotides: TGTGCCAGCGCGTACGACGAGCAGTACTTC.

CDR3 amino acids: CASSPTLDEQFF. CDR3 sequence (DNA): TGTGCCAGCTCACCCACATTGGATGAGCAGTTCTTC. The chain joins TRBV18 to TRBJ2-1; D is ambiguous. Germline CDR1 KGHSH, CDR2 LQKENI. V was clipped by 3 bases and J by 8 bases, with 8 bases between them. The CDR3 extends over 12 amino acids.

J is TRBJ2-3 and V is TRBV4-1; 10 positions match TRBD2. The CDR3 extends over 18 amino acids. V lost 4 bases and J lost 1; bases outside the gene matches: 11. Germline values: CDR1 MGHRA, CDR2 YSYEKL. The chain's CDR3 is CASSPWGLAKGGTDTQYF. CDR3 bases: TGCGCCAGCAGCCCGTGGGGACTAGCGAAGGGAGGCACAGATACGCAGTATTTT.

This sequence joins TRBV9 and TRBJ1-2; TRBD1 might be the D (5 bases). CDR1 is SGDLS, CDR2 YYNGEE, per germline. This CDR3 spans 16 amino acids. V was clipped by 0 bases and J by 2 bases, with 14 bases between them. CDR3: CASSVAVEDNNYGYTF. The CDR3 coding sequence is TGTGCCAGCAGCGTAGCGGTCGAGGACAACAACTATGGCTACACCTTC.

The CDR3 is CASSLARNVAGYQETQYF. The CDR3 DNA follows: TGTGCCAGCAGCTTAGCGAGAAATGTAGCGGGATACCAAGAGACCCAGTACTTC. V and J are TRBV7-2 and TRBJ2-5; 8 bases are shared with TRBD2. The CDR3 covers 18 residues. With 0 bases clipped from V and 0 bases from J, the junction kept 9 bases outside the gene matches. Looked up from germline, CDR1 is SGHTA and CDR2 is FQGNSA.

This CDR3 reads CASSLAIGSSYEQYF. CDR3 nucleotide sequence: TGCGCCAGCAGCTTGGCCATCGGCAGCTCCTACGAGCAGTACTTC. The gene calls are TRBV5-1 and TRBJ2-7; D unclear. This CDR3 comprises 15 residues. Germline assignment: CDR1 SGHRS and CDR2 YFSETQ. The V gene lost 0 bases and the J gene lost 0 bases, with 10 bases spanning the gap.

V usage is TRBV11-2 and J usage is TRBJ2-6; 8 bases align to TRBD1. This CDR3 is built from 18 residues. Germline V gene lookup returns CDR1 SGHAT and CDR2 FQNNGV. Trimming took 7 bases from V and 0 from J; bases not matched to a gene: 11. The CDR3, as DNA: TGTGCCAGCACCCCTTGGGACAGGAGTAGCTCTGGGGCCAACGTCCTGACTTTC. Translating gives CASTPWDRSSSGANVLTF.

Concerning this clone: The same CDR3 is also encoded by other DNA sequences in this sample. This chain joins TRBV19 and TRBJ2-5; D gene ambiguous. CDR1 is LNHDA and CDR2 is SQIVND in the germline V gene (reference sequence). V was shortened by 4 bases and J by 3 bases, with 3 bases between the two germline ends. This CDR3 region has 11 residues. The CDR3 coding sequence is TGTGCCAGTAGTACTAAAGAGACCCAGTACTTC. Encoded protein: CASSTKETQYF.

This chain connects TRBV10-2 to TRBJ2-5, with 11 nucleotides matching TRBD2. The end of the DNA is better explained by TRBJ2-7, so the J call may be wrong. The CDR3 sequence is 13 residues long. The germline CDR1 and CDR2 sequences are WSHSY and SAAADI. In DNA form, the CDR3 reads TGCGCCAGCAGTTTACTAGCGGGGGACGAGCAGTACTTC. Protein product: CASSLLAGDEQYF.

Points on this clone: This sample includes further DNA sequences coding for the same CDR3. V and J are TRBV9 and TRBJ2-3; D unresolved. Germline-derived CDR1 and CDR2 are SGDLS and YYNGEE. The CDR3 loop spans 13 amino acids. The ends were cut back, 0 bases at V and 4 bases at J, with 6 bases in the middle. The CDR3 nucleotides are TGTGCCAGCAGCGTAGGGAGCTCAGATACGCAGTATTTT. Its translation is CASSVGSSDTQYF.

The V call is TRBV4-3, the J call TRBJ2-3; no firm D call. The V gene lost 4 bases and the J gene lost 3 bases, with 14 bases spanning the gap. The CDR3 extends over 15 amino acids. The germline gives CDR1 LGHNA, CDR2 YSLEER. CDR3 in amino acids: CASSPTVLGTDTQYF. The CDR3 DNA follows: TGCGCCAGCAGCCCTACTGTACTGGGTACAGATACGCAGTATTTT.

The chain joins TRBV19 to TRBJ1-3; D may be TRBD1 (6 bases). Trimming pared 6 bases from V and 0 bases from J, leaving 15 bases between. CDR1 is LNHDA, CDR2 SQIVND, per germline (reference sequence). This CDR3 is 16 amino acids long. The CDR3 loop is CASSQFGGNSGNTIYF. CDR3 in DNA: TGTGCCAGTAGCCAGTTCGGGGGCAACTCTGGAAACACCATATATTTT.